The subject of this entry is one TCR beta chain. The V and J ends lost 3 bases and 5 bases respectively, with 15 bases between them. The germline V gene encodes CDR1 SGDLS and CDR2 YYNGEE. The CDR3 consists of 15 residues. This sample is drawn from a study of cytomegalovirus exposure and HLA in healthy donors. Study-level background: Early on, a data release was issued that held 80 million or so unique TCRs from HLA-typed donors. Genotyping of 400 or so donors showed that around 85% belonged to the Caucasian-associated ancestry cluster.

The study ran its PCR with 60 Vbeta and 13 Jbeta primers. The assay was immunoSEQ multiplex PCR, and TCRdb's table has in-frame clones only and misses some. The sample comprises approximately 160,000 clones, roughly 80% of which are singletons, and roughly 2% rests with the top ten. This sequence was found in a human donor in good health. This chain uses TRBV9 with TRBJ2-1, with a weak D call TRBD2 (5 bases). Sequences were obtained from PBMCs. For the CDR3, the DNA is TGTGCCAGCAGCGGTGCGGGCAGGTATGACAATGAGCAGTTCTTC. Protein: CASSGAGRYDNEQFF.